Each of the 27 T cell receptor beta chains below was sequenced from the same sample in a study of vaccination and CD4 T cells after COVID-19. The Oncomine TCR Beta short-read assay was applied to DNA of cultured CD4+ T cells. Cultured CD4+ T cells were the source of extracted genomic DNA. TCRdb re-called the PCR reads through MiXCR, storing one row per CDR3 protein. The sample lists thousands of distinct CDR3 sequences, approximately 34% occurring once. Their antigens remain unidentified. Noted treatment: roughly 11-day PBMC culture with coronavirus spike peptide pools or control peptides (ViraFEST assay). It was before the COVID-19 pandemic (2011-2018) that the unexposed donor's CD4+ T cells were collected. Sequencing was performed on CD4+ T cells from blood, cultured in vitro. The receptors derive from a human donor in good health.

This clonotype was recorded a few times. The chain couples TRBV6-2 or TRBV6-3 to TRBJ2-2; possible D gene TRBD2, 6 bases. The CDR3 has 18 residues. The germline CDR1 and CDR2 sequences are MNHEY and SVGEGT. Trimming stripped 2 bases from V and 2 bases from J, with 18 bases between. The CDR3 DNA reads TGTGCCAGCAGTTACCCGCCGTTTGGGACTCCAAACACCGGGGAGCTGTTTTTT. This codes for CASSYPPFGTPNTGELFF.

The genes are TRBV7-2 and TRBJ1-1; 10 positions match TRBD1. The V gene end was trimmed by 5 bases and the J gene end by 8 bases; junction bases not matched to a gene: 5. Looked up from germline, CDR1 is SGHTA and CDR2 is FQGNSA. This CDR3 region has 13 residues. CDR3 protein: CASSLDRGIEAFF. The CDR3 region has the DNA TGTGCCAGCAGCCTGGACAGGGGGATAGAAGCTTTCTTT.

The chain recombines TRBV28 with TRBJ1-1; tentatively, D is TRBD1 (5 bases). The CDR3 length is 15 residues. Looked up from germline, CDR1 is MDHEN and CDR2 is SYDVKM. Trimming pared 4 bases from V and 10 bases from J, leaving 22 bases between. As DNA, the CDR3 is TGTGCCAGCAGTTCTACCCCGGGACTCCCGTTTGCAGCTTTCTTT. Translating it yields CASSSTPGLPFAAFF.

The chain links TRBV20-1 to TRBJ1-1; possible D gene TRBD1, 6 bases. In germline, CDR1 is DFQATT, CDR2 SNEGSKA (reference sequence). Trimming pared 0 bases from V and 7 bases from J, leaving 15 bases between. There are 14 residues in the CDR3. The CDR3 coding sequence is TGCAGTGCTAGAGATCCCAAGGGGGGGCGTGAAGCTTTCTTT. Its translation: CSARDPKGGREAFF.

This chain links TRBV7-3 with TRBJ2-7; 12 nucleotides agree with TRBD2. The V and J ends lost 4 bases and 6 bases, in that order; junction bases with no gene match: 4. CDR3 length: 14 amino acids. From germline, CDR1 is SGHTA and CDR2 FQGTGA. CDR3 in amino acids: CASSSTSGRTEQYF. In nucleotides, the CDR3 is TGTGCCAGCAGCTCGACTAGCGGGAGAACCGAGCAGTACTTC.

This clonotype was counted only a few times. This rearrangement joins TRBV6-5 to TRBJ2-5; D is ambiguous. From germline, CDR1 is MNHEY and CDR2 SVGAGI. The ends were cut back, 2 bases at V and 4 bases at J, with 5 bases in the middle. The CDR3 runs to 12 residues. CDR3 protein: CASSYQPETQYF. The CDR3 nucleotides are TGTGCCAGCAGTTACCAGCCAGAGACCCAGTACTTC.

The chain combines TRBV7-8 with TRBJ1-1, with D unclear. The V gene's germline CDR1 is SGHVS and CDR2 FQNEAQ. The CDR3 spans 14 residues. The germline V and J ends were trimmed by 2 bases and 0 bases, with 7 bases remaining between them. CDR3 region: CASSLIQMNTEAFF. DNA of the CDR3: TGTGCCAGCAGCTTAATACAGATGAACACTGAAGCTTTCTTT.

The CDR3 nucleotides are TGCAGTGTTACTGTGCGGGGCACAGATACGCAGTATTTT. This encodes CSVTVRGTDTQYF. V gene TRBV20-1 combines with J gene TRBJ2-3, with D perhaps TRBD2 (5 bases). V gave up 7 bases and J gave up 1 base, with 12 bases separating them. The germline CDR1 and CDR2 sequences are DFQATT and SNEGSKA (reference sequence). The CDR3 is made up of 13 amino acids.

This clonotype was detected only a few times. V usage is TRBV7-9 and J usage is TRBJ2-3, with D tentatively TRBD1 (5 bases). Germline V gene sequence: CDR1 SEHNR, CDR2 FQNEAQ (reference sequence). The CDR3 covers 15 residues. The V end lost 5 bases, the J end lost 2 bases, and 14 bases lay between the germline ends. The CDR3 coding sequence is TGTGCCAGCAGCCCACAGGTCCTCTCCACAGATACGCAGTATTTT. This gives the protein CASSPQVLSTDTQYF.

This clonotype is judged medium-sized (0.01 to 0.1%). This sequence joins TRBV15 and TRBJ1-2; 11 nucleotides match TRBD1. Germline trimming cut 5 bases from V and 2 bases from J; bases unmatched to any gene: 1. This CDR3 has 14 amino acids. CDR1 LNHNV and CDR2 YYDKDF come from the germline V gene (reference sequence). In DNA form, the CDR3 reads TGTGCCACCAGCCGGACAGGGGGCAACTATGGCTACACCTTC. This sequence encodes CATSRTGGNYGYTF.

For this clonotype: The junction differs from germline at one of its ends, possibly a read error. V usage is TRBV6-2 or TRBV6-3 and J usage is TRBJ1-2, with a tentative D call TRBD1 (5 bases). Germline CDR1 reads MNHEY; CDR2 reads SVGEGT. This CDR3 has 13 amino acids. CDR3 bases: TGTACCAGCAGCCAGGGACCTTACTATGGCTACACCTTC. Protein: CTSSQGPYYGYTF.

CDR3 amino acids: CASLKRGTGELFF. DNA for the CDR3: TGTGCCAGCCTTAAAAGGGGAACCGGGGAGCTGTTTTTT. The chain employs TRBV5-6 and TRBJ2-2; TRBD1 might be the D (5 bases). Trimming took off 7 bases at V and 5 bases at J, with 12 bases between the two ends. The CDR3 runs 13 residues. Germline CDR1 and CDR2: SGHDT and YYEEEE.

The chain has TRBV19 and TRBJ2-7; D unclear. Germline lookup yields CDR1 LNHDA and CDR2 SQIVND (reference sequence). The V and J ends lost 6 bases and 0 bases respectively, with 15 bases between them. This CDR3 comprises 15 residues. CDR3: CASSQTDSSSYEQYF. CDR3 DNA: TGTGCCAGTAGCCAAACCGATAGTAGCTCCTACGAGCAGTACTTC.

This clonotype was detected only a few times. V is TRBV20-1 and J is TRBJ1-2, with 10 bases that match TRBD1. With V trimmed by 3 bases and J by 9 bases, 4 bases remained unmatched. The V gene's germline CDR1 is DFQATT and CDR2 SNEGSKA (reference sequence). CDR3 length: 12 residues. CDR3 in DNA: TGCAGTGCTAGGGACAGGGGGGATCGCTACACCTTC. This codes for CSARDRGDRYTF.

The gene calls are TRBV24-1 and TRBJ2-7; D may be TRBD1 or TRBD2 (5 bases each). The V gene's germline CDR1 is KGHDR and CDR2 SFDVKD. With 3 bases removed from V and 4 bases from J, the gap between germline ends came to 15 bases. The CDR3 runs 15 residues. CDR3 in DNA: TGTGCCACCAGTGATCCCAGAGGGGCCGGATACGAGCAGTACTTC. This sequence encodes CATSDPRGAGYEQYF.

The genes are TRBV7-9 and TRBJ2-7, with no clear D. Germline assignment: CDR1 SEHNR and CDR2 FQNEAQ (reference sequence). The V end was cut by 5 bases, the J end by 0 bases, with 11 bases between. This CDR3 has 14 amino acids. The CDR3 nucleotides are TGTGCCAGCAGCCCCCTAGGCAGCTCCTACGAGCAGTACTTC. Protein sequence: CASSPLGSSYEQYF. The whole variable domain, remainder taken from reference TRBV7-9 and TRBJ2-7, is DTGVSQNPRHKITKRGQNVTFRCDPISEHNRLYWYRQTLGQGPEFLTYFQNEAQLEKSRLLSDRFSAERPKGSFSTLEIQRTEQGDSAMYLCASSPLGSSYEQYFGPGTRLTVT.

The chain carries TRBV7-9 and TRBJ1-5, with D possibly matching TRBD1 (5 bases). The CDR3 extends over 18 amino acids. Germline V gene data show CDR1 as SEHNR and CDR2 as FQNEAQ (reference sequence). V lost 5 bases and J lost 1, with 21 bases in between. This CDR3 is CASSNTGGKDRSNQPQHF. Here the CDR3 DNA reads TGTGCCAGCAGCAACACCGGGGGGAAGGATCGGAGCAATCAGCCCCAGCATTTT.

The chain recombines TRBV28 with TRBJ2-1; 9 bases match TRBD2. V lost 3 bases to trimming and J lost 0 bases; unmatched junction nucleotides: 9. CDR1 is MDHEN, CDR2 SYDVKM, per germline. This CDR3 region has 18 residues. In DNA, the CDR3 is TGTGCCAGCAGTTTTCTCGTCTTTAGCGGGAGCTCCTACAATGAGCAGTTCTTC. Translating gives CASSFLVFSGSSYNEQFF.

The V and J genes are TRBV6-1 and TRBJ1-5; TRBD1 might be the D (5 bases). V lost 5 bases to trimming and J lost 6 bases, with 20 bases between them. Germline CDR1 reads MNHNS; CDR2 reads SASEGT. CDR3 length: 16 amino acids. The CDR3 coding sequence is TGTGCCAGCAGTCAAACCCGGGACGGAGCGGGTCAGCCCCAGCATTTT. This encodes CASSQTRDGAGQPQHF.

This clonotype appeared a few times. The rearrangement joins TRBV19 to TRBJ1-5; TRBD1 might be the D (5 bases). CDR3 size: 13 residues. From germline, CDR1 is LNHDA and CDR2 SQIVND (reference sequence). Trimming removed 5 bases at V and 2 bases at J, with 7 bases between. The CDR3 reads CASSSGRNQPQHF. CDR3 bases: TGTGCCAGTAGTTCAGGGCGCAATCAGCCCCAGCATTTT.

The V and J genes are TRBV27 and TRBJ2-7, with a possible D match to TRBD2 (5 bases). Trimming cost V 3 bases and J 2 bases, with 14 bases left between them. There are 15 residues in the CDR3. Germline V gives CDR1 MNHEY, CDR2 SMNVEV (reference sequence). CDR3: CASSFGGGFTYEQYF. The CDR3 DNA is TGTGCCAGCAGTTTCGGCGGCGGGTTTACCTACGAGCAGTACTTC.

This clonotype occurred a few times. This rearrangement joins TRBV7-2 to TRBJ2-5; D ambiguous. CDR3 length equals 12 residues. Trimming took 0 bases from V and 4 from J, leaving 3 bases between them. The germline V gene has CDR1 SGHTA and CDR2 FQGNSA. The CDR3 protein is CASSLAGETQYF. CDR3 coding DNA: TGTGCCAGCAGCTTAGCGGGAGAGACCCAGTACTTC.

The chain joins TRBV7-3 to TRBJ2-7; D gene unclear. Trimming removed 5 bases from V and 6 bases from J, with 14 bases in between. Germline V gene lookup returns CDR1 SGHTA and CDR2 FQGTGA. CDR3 size: 13 residues. The CDR3 loop reads CASSHSPPAEQYF. The CDR3 coding sequence is TGTGCCAGCAGCCACTCTCCCCCAGCCGAGCAGTACTTC.

This chain connects TRBV6-5 to TRBJ2-1; 14 bases match TRBD2. In germline, CDR1 is MNHEY, CDR2 SVGAGI. CDR3 length equals 16 residues. Trimming at V came to 2 bases and at J to 7 bases, leaving 4 bases not matched to a gene. As DNA, the CDR3 is TGTGCCAGCAGTTACCGGACTAGCGGGAGGAGAAATGAGCAGTTCTTC. Amino acids: CASSYRTSGRRNEQFF.

This rearrangement joins TRBV30 to TRBJ2-1, with 12 bases fitting TRBD2. CDR1 is GTSNPN and CDR2 is SVGIG in the germline V gene (reference sequence). The CDR3 contains 15 residues. This chain's CDR3 is CASSSGGDSYNEQFF. The CDR3 DNA sequence: TGTGCATCCTCTAGCGGGGGGGACTCCTACAATGAGCAGTTCTTC.

This clonotype was picked up a small number of times. The chain carries TRBV19 and TRBJ1-2, with D possibly being TRBD1 (6 bases). Trimming took off 7 bases at V and 1 base at J, with 10 bases between the two ends. CDR1 LNHDA and CDR2 SQIVND come from the germline V gene (reference sequence). The CDR3 runs 13 residues. The CDR3 DNA is TGTGCCAGTACCGCGGACAGTAACTATGGCTACACCTTC. It yields the protein CASTADSNYGYTF.

The chain combines TRBV7-9 with TRBJ2-3; D is unclear. Per germline, CDR1 SEHNR and CDR2 FQNEAQ (reference sequence). Trimming cost V 1 base and J 1 base, with 6 bases left between them. The CDR3 totals 14 residues. The CDR3 DNA is TGTGCCAGCAGCTTAGACAGCCGCACAGATACGCAGTATTTT. Protein: CASSLDSRTDTQYF.